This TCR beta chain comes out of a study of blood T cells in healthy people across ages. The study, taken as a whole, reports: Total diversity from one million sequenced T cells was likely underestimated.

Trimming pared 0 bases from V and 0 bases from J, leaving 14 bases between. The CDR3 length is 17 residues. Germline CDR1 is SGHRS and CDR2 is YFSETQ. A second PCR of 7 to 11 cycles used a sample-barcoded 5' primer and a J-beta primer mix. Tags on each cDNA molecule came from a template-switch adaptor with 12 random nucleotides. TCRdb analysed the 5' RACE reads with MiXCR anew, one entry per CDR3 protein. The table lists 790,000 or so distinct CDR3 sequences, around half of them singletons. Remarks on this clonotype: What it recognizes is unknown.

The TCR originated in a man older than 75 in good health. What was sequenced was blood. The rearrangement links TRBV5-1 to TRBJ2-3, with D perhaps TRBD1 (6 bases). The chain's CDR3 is CASSLEDSAFSTDTQYF. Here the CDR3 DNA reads TGCGCCAGCAGCTTGGAGGACAGCGCTTTTAGCACAGATACGCAGTATTTT.